This T cell receptor (beta chain) originates from a study of blood T cell repertoires in COVID-19. Across the study: Some COVID-19 samples were acute and others convalescent; all came from the United States, Italy and Spain.

The CDR3 runs to 11 residues. V was pared by 3 bases and J by 8 bases, with 7 bases between. This clone was counted once. Study processing details: Nucleated cell number was recorded as an estimate derived from reference gene primer amplification. Assay used: immunoSEQ multiplex PCR; TCRdb lists only in-frame clones, some missing. V, J and clone size derive from that table, while D and trimming were established from the DNA sequence. This repertoire shows a few hundred thousand clones, 80% to 90% found once; its top ten account for 6.5% to 8.5%. The clonotype originates from a woman in her fifties or sixties who had recovered from COVID-19. This chain uses TRBV12-3 or TRBV12-4 with TRBJ1-2; D gene unclear. The source material was PBMCs or T cells enriched from blood (not recorded which). CDR3 in DNA: TGTGCCAGCAGTTTCATGGGCGGCTACACCTTC. Residues: CASSFMGGYTF.